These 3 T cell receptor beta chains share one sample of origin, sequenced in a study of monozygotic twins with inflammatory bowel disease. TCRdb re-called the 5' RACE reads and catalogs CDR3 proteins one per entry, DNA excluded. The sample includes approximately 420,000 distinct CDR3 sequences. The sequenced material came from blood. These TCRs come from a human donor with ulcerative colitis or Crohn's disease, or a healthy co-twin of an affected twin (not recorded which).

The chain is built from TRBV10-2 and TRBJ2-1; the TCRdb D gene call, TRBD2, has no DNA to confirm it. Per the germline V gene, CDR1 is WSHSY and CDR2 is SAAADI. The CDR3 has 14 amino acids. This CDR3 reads CASVAGTSYNEQFF.

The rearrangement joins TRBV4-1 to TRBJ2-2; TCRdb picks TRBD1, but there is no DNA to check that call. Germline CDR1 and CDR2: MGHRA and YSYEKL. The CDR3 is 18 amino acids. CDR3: CASSQPGWGQTNTGELFF.

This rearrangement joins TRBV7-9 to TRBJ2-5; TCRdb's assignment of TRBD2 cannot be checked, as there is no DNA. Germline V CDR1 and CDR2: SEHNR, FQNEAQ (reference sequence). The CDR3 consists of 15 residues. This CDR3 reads CASSLAEVRQETQYF.